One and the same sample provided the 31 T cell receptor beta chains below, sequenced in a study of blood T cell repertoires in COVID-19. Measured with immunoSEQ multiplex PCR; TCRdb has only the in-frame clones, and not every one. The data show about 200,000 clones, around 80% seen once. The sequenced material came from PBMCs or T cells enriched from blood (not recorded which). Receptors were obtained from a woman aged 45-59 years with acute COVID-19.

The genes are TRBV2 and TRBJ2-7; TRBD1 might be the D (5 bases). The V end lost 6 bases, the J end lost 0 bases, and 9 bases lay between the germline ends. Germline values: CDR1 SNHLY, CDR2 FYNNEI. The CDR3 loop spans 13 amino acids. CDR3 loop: CASRQGSSYEQYV. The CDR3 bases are TGTGCCAGCAGGCAGGGCAGCTCCTACGAGCAGTACGTC.

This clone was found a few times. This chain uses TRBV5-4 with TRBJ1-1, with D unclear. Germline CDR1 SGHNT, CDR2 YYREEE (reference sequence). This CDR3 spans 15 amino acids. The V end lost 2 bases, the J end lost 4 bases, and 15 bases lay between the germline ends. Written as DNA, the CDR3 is TGTGCCAGCAGCTTAGAATTAGGAGGGTCCACTGAAGCTTTCTTT. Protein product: CASSLELGGSTEAFF.

CDR3 DNA sequence: TGCGCCAGCAGCCAAGAGGCGAGGCAGGGGGGAGATACGCAGTATTTT. This encodes CASSQEARQGGDTQYF. The genes are TRBV4-1 and TRBJ2-3; D might be TRBD1 (7 bases). From germline, CDR1 is MGHRA and CDR2 YSYEKL. V was cut by 0 bases and J by 5 bases, with 15 bases left in between. The CDR3 covers 16 residues.

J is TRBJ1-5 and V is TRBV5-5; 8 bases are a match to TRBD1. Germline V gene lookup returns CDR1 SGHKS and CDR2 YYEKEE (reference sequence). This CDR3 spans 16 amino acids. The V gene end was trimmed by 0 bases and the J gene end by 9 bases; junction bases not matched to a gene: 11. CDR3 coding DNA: TGTGCCAGCAGCTTGGCCTTCGGACAGGGCGGAAGGCCCCAGCATTTT. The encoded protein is CASSLAFGQGGRPQHF.

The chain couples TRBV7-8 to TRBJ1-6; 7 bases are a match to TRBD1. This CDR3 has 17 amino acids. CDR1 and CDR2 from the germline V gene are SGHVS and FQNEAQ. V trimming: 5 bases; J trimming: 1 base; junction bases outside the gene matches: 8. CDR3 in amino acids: CASSTTGFGSYNSPLHF. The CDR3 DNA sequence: TGTGCCAGCAGCACGACAGGGTTTGGTTCCTATAATTCACCCCTCCACTTT.

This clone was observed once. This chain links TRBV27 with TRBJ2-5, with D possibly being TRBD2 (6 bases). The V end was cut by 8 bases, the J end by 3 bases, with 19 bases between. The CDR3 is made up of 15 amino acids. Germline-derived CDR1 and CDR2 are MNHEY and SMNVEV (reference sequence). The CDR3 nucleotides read TGTGCCAGCTCCCTCTTGGGGGGTACCAAAGAGACCCAGTACTTC. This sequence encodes CASSLLGGTKETQYF.

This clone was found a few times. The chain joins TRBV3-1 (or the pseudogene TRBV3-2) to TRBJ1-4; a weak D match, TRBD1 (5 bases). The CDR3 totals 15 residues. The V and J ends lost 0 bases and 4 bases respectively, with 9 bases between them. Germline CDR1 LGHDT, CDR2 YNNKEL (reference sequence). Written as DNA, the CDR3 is TGTGCCAGCAGCCAAGATATGGGGGGTAATGAAAAACTGTTTTTT. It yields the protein CASSQDMGGNEKLFF.

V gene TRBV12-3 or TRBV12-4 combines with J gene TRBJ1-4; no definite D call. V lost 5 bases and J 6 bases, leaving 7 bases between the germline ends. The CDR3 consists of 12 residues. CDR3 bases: TGTGCCAGCAGTGGCTGGCATGAAAAACTGTTTTTT. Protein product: CASSGWHEKLFF.

The CDR3 coding sequence is TGTGCCAGCAGCCAGTCGGCCCGGGGCGAGCAGTACGTC. It is translated as CASSQSARGEQYV. The chain uses TRBV3-1 (or the pseudogene TRBV3-2) and TRBJ2-7; maybe TRBD2 (5 bases). Germline lookup yields CDR1 LGHDT and CDR2 YNNKEL (reference sequence). This CDR3 is 13 amino acids long. V shed 3 bases and J shed 6 bases, with 12 bases lying between them.

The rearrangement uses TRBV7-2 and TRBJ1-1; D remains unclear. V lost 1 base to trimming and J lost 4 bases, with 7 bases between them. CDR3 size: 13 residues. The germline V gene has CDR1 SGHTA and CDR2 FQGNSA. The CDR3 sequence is CASSLGPSTEAFF. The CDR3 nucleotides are TGTGCCAGCAGCTTAGGTCCCAGCACTGAAGCTTTCTTT.

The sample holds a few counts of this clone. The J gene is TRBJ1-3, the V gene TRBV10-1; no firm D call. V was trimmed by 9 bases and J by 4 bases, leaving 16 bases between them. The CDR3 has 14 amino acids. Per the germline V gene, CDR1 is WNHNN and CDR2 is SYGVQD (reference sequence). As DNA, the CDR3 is TGCGCCAGTCCCCCGAGGAAACGAGGAAACACCATATATTTT. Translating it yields CASPPRKRGNTIYF.

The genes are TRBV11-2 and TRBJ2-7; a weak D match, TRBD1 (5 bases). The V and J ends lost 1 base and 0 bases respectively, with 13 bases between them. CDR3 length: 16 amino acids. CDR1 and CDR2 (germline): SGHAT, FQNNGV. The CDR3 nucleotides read TGTGCCAGCAGCTTAGGTCAGGGTACAAGCTCCTACGAGCAGTACGTC. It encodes CASSLGQGTSSYEQYV.

In DNA, the CDR3 is TGTGCCAGCAGCCACTACAGGGGCGCTAACTATGGCTACACCTTC. The encoded protein is CASSHYRGANYGYTF. This chain links TRBV11-2 with TRBJ1-2; TRBD1 agrees at 7 bases. Germline CDR1 and CDR2: SGHAT and FQNNGV. The V segment lost 5 bases and the J segment 0 bases; nucleotides outside the gene matches: 6. The CDR3 sequence is 15 residues long.

This chain's CDR3 is CASSPQQGSETQYF. The CDR3 nucleotides read TGTGCCAGCAGTCCGCAGCAGGGGAGTGAGACCCAGTACTTC. This rearrangement joins TRBV7-2 to TRBJ2-5; maybe TRBD1 (6 bases). Germline values: CDR1 SGHTA, CDR2 FQGNSA. The CDR3 consists of 14 residues. V was shortened by 6 bases and J by 5 bases, with 16 bases between the two germline ends.

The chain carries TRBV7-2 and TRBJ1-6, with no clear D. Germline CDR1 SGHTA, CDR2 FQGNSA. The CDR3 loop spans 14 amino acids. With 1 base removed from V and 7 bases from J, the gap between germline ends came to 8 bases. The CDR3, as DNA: TGTGCCAGCAGCTTAGGGATGGGCAATTCACCCCTCCACTTT. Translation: CASSLGMGNSPLHF.

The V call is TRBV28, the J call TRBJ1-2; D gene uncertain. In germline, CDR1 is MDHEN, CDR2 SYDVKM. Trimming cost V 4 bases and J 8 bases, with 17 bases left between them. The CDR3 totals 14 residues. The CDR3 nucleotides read TGTGCCAGCAGTTCCCCGGGGAGGGTCAGCGGCTACACCTTC. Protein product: CASSSPGRVSGYTF.

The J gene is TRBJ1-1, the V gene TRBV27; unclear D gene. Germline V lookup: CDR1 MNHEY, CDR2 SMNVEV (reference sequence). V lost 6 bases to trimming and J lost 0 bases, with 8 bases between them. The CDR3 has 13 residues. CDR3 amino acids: CASRSTLNTEAFF. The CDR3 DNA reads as TGTGCCAGCAGATCGACTCTGAACACTGAAGCTTTCTTT.

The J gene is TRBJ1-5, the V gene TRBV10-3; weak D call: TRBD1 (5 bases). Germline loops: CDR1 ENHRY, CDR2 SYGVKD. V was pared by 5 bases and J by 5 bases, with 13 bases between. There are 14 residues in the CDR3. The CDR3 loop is CAISPTGGDQPQHF. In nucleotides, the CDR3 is TGTGCCATCAGTCCTACAGGTGGGGATCAGCCCCAGCATTTT.

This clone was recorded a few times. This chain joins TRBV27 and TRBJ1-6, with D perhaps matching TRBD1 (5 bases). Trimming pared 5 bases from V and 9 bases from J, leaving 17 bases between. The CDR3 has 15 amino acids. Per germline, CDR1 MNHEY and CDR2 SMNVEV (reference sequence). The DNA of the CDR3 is TGTGCCAGCAGTCCCCGGGACTTACCCAGTTCACCCCTCCACTTT. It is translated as CASSPRDLPSSPLHF.

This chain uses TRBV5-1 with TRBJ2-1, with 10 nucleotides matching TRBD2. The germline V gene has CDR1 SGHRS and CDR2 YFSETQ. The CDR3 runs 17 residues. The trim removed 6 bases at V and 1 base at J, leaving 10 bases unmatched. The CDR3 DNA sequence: TGCGCCAGCACGCCGCTAGCGGGGGTATCGTCCTACAATGAGCAGTTCTTC. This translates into CASTPLAGVSSYNEQFF.

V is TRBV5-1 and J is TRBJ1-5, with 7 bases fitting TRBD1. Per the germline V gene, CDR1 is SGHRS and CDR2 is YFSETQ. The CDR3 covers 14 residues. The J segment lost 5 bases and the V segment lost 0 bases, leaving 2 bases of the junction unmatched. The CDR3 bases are TGCGCCAGCAGCTTGGGTACAGGGGATCAGCCCCAGCATTTT. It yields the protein CASSLGTGDQPQHF.

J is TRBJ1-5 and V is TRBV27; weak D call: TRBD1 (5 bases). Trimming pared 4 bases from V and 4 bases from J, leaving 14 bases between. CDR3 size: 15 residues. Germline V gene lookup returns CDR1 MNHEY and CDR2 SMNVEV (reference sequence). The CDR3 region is CASSSLKGRNQPQHF. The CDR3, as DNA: TGTGCCAGCAGTTCACTCAAGGGGAGGAATCAGCCCCAGCATTTT.

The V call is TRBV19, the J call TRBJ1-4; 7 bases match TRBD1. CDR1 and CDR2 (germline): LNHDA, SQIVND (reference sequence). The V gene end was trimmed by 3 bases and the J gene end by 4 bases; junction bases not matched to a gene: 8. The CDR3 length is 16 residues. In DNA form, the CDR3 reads TGTGCCAGTAGTATGGCCAGGGGGAAGGTTAATGAAAAACTGTTTTTT. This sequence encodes CASSMARGKVNEKLFF.

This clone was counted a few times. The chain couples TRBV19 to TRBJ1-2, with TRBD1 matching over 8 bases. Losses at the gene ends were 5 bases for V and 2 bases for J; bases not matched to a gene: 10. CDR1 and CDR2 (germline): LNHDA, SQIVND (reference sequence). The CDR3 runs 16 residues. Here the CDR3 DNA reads TGTGCCAGTAGTTCCATCTCAGGGGGCTTCAACTATGGCTACACCTTC. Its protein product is CASSSISGGFNYGYTF.

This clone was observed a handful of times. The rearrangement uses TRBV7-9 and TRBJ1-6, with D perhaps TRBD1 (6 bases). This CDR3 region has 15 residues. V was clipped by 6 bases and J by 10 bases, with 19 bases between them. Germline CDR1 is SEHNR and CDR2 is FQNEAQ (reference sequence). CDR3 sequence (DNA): TGTGCCAGCAGTCCCACCGACAAGGGGGACTCACCCCTCCACTTT. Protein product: CASSPTDKGDSPLHF.

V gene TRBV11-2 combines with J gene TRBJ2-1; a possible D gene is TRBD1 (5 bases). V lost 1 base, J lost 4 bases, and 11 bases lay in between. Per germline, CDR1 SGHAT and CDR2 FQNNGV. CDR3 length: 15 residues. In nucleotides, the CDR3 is TGTGCCAGCAGCTTAGGGAGACAGATTTACAATGAGCAGTTCTTC. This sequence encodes CASSLGRQIYNEQFF. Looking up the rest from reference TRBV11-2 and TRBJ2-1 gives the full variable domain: EAGVAQSPRYKIIEKRQSVAFWCNPISGHATLYWYQQILGQGPKLLIQFQNNGVVDDSQLPKDRFSAERLKGVDSTLKIQPAKLEDSAVYLCASSLGRQIYNEQFFGPGTRLTVL.

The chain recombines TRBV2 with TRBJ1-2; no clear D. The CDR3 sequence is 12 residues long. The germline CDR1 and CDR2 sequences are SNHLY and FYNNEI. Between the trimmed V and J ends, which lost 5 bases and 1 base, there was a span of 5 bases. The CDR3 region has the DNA TGTGCCAGCAGTCGGGATAACTATGGCTACACCTTC. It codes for CASSRDNYGYTF. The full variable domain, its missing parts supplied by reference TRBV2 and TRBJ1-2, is EPEVTQTPSHQVTQMGQEVILRCVPISNHLYFYWYRQILGQKVEFLVSFYNNEISEKSEIFDDQFSVERPDGSNFTLKIRSTKLEDSAMYFCASSRDNYGYTFGSGTRLTVV.

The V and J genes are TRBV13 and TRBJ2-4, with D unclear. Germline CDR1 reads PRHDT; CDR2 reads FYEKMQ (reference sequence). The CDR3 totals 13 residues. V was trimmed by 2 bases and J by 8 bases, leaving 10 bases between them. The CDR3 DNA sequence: TGTGCCAGCAGCTTAAGTTCGGTGGACATTCAGTACTTC. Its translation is CASSLSSVDIQYF.

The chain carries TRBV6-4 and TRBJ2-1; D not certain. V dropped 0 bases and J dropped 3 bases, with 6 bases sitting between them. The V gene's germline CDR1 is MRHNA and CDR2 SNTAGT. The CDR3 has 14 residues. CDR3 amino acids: CASSDSYSYNEQFF. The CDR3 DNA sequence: TGTGCCAGCAGTGACTCCTACAGCTACAATGAGCAGTTCTTC.

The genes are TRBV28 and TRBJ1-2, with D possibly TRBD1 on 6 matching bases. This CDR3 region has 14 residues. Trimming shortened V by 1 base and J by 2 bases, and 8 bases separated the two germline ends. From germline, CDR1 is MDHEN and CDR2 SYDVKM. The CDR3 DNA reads TGTGCCAGCAGTTTATTGGACAGAAACTATGGCTACACCTTC. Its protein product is CASSLLDRNYGYTF.

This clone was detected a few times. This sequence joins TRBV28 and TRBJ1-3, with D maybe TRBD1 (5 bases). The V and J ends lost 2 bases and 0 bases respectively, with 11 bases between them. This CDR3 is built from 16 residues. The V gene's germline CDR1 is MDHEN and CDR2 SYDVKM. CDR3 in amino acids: CASSLGGVSSGNTIYF. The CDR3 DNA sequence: TGTGCCAGCAGTTTAGGGGGGGTCTCCTCTGGAAACACCATATATTTT.